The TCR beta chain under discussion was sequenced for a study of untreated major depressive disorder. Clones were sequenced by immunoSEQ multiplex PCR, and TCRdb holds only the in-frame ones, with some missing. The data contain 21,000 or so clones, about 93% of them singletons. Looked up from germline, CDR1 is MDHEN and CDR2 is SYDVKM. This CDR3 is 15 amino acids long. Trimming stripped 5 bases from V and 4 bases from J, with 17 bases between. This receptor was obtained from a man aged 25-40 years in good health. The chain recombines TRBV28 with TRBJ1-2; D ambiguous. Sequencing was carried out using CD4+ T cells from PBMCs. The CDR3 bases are TGTGCCAGCAGTCCGGGGTTCGTACCTACCTATGGCTACACCTTC. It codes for CASSPGFVPTYGYTF.